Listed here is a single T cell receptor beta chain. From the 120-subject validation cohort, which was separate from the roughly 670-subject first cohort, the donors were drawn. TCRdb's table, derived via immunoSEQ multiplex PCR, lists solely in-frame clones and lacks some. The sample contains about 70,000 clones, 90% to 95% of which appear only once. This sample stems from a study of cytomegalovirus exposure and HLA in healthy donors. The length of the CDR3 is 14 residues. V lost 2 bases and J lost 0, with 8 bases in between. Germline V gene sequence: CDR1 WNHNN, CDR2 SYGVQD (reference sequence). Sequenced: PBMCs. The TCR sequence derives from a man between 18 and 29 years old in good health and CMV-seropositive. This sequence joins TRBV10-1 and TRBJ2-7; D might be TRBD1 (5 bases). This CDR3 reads CASSEDSASYEQYF. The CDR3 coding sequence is TGCGCCAGCAGTGAGGACAGTGCCTCCTACGAGCAGTACTTC.